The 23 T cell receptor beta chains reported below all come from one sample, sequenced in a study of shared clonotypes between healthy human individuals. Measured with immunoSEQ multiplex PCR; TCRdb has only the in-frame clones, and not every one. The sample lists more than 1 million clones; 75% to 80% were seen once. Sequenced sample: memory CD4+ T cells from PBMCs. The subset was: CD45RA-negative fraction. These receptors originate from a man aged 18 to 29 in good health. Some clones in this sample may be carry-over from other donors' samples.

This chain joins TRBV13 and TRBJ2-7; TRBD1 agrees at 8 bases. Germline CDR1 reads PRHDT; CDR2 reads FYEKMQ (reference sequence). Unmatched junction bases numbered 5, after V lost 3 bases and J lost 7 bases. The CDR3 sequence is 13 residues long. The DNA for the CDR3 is TGTGCCAGCAGCTTGGACAGGGCTGGGGAGCAGTACTTC. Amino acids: CASSLDRAGEQYF.

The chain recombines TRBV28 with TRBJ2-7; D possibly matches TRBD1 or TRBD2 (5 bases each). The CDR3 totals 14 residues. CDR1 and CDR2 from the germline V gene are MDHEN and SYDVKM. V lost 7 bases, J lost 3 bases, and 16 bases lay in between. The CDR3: CASTHGDALYEQYF. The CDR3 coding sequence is TGTGCCAGCACCCACGGGGACGCTCTCTACGAGCAGTACTTC.

The CDR3 is CASSSGNTIYF. CDR3 nucleotide sequence: TGTGCCAGCAGCTCAGGGAACACCATATATTTT. V is TRBV27 and J is TRBJ1-3, with a possible D match to TRBD1 (5 bases). The V end was cut by 6 bases, the J end by 7 bases, with 7 bases between. The CDR3 runs to 11 residues. Germline assignment: CDR1 MNHEY and CDR2 SMNVEV (reference sequence).

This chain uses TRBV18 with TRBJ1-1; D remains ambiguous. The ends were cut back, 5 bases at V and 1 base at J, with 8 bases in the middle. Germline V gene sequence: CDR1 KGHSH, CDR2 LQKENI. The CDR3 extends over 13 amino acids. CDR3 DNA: TGTGCCAGCTCAACGGACCAGAACACTGAAGCTTTCTTT. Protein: CASSTDQNTEAFF.

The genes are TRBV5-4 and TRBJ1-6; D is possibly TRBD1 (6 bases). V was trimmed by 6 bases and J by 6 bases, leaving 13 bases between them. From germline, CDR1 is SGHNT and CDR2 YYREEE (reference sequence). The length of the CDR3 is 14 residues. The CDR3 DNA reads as TGTGCCAGCACCCCGGAGGGGGGTAATTCACCCCTCCACTTT. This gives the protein CASTPEGGNSPLHF.

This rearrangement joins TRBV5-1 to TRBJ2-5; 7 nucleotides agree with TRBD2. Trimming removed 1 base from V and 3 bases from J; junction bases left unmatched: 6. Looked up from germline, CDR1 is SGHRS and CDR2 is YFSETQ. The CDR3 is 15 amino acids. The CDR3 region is CASSLKASGEETQYF. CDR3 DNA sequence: TGCGCCAGCAGCTTGAAGGCTAGCGGAGAAGAGACCCAGTACTTC.

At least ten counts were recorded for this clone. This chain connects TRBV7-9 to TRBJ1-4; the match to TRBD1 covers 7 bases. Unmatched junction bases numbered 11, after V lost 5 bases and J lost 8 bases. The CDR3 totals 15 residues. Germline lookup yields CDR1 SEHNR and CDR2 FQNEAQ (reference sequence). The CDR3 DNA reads TGTGCCAGCAGCCTAGGGGGCTCTGCCAACGAAAAACTGTTTTTT. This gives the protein CASSLGGSANEKLFF.

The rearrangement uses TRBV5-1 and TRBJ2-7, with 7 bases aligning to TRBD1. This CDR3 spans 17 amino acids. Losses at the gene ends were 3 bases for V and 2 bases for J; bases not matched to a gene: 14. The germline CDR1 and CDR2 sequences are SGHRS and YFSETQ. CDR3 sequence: CASSYTITTGSTYEQYF. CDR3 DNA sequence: TGCGCCAGCAGCTACACTATTACGACAGGGTCCACCTACGAGCAGTACTTC.

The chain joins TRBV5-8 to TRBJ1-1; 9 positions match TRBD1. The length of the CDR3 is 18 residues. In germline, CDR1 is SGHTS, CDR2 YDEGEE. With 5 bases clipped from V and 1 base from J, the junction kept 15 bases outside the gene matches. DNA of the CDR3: TGTGCCAGCAGAATCACAGGGGGCGCCGCCATCGGGAACACTGAAGCTTTCTTT. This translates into CASRITGGAAIGNTEAFF.

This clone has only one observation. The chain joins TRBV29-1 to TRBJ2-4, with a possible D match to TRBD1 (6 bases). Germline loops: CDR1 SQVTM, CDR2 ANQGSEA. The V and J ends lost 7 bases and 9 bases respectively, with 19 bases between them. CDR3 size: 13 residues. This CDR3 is CSAQKQGLTIQYF. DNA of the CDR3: TGCAGCGCCCAAAAGCAGGGGCTGACCATTCAGTACTTC. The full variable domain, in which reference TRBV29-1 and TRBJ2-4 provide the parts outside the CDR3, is SAVISQKPSRDICQRGTSLTIQCQVDSQVTMMFWYRQQPGQSLTLIATANQGSEATYESGFVIDKFPISRPNLTFSTLTVSNMSPEDSSIYLCSAQKQGLTIQYFGAGTRLSVL.

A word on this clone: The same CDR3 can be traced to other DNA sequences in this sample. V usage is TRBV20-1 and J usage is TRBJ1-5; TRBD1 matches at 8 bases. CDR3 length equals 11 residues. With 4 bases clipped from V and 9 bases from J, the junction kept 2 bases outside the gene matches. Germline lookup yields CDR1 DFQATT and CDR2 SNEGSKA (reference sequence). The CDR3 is CSATGGGPQHF. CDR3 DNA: TGCAGTGCTACAGGGGGCGGGCCCCAGCATTTT.

The CDR3 DNA reads as TGTGCCAGCAGAGTAGGGTCCTATGGCTACACCTTC. It specifies CASRVGSYGYTF. The chain joins TRBV6-6 to TRBJ1-2, with D uncertain. The CDR3 length is 12 residues. V lost 6 bases, J lost 4 bases, and 9 bases lay in between. CDR1 and CDR2 (germline): MNHNY, SVGAGI (reference sequence).

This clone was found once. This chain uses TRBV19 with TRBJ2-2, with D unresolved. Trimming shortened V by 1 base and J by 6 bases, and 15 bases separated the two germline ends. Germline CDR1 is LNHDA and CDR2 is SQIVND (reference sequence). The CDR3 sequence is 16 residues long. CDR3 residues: CASSIGQRTYPGELFF. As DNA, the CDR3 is TGTGCCAGTAGTATAGGGCAGAGAACGTACCCCGGGGAGCTGTTTTTT.

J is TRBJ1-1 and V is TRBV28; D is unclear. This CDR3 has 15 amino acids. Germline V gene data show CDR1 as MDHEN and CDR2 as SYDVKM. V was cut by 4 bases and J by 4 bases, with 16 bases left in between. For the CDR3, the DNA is TGTGCCAGCAGTTCCGCCCCGGGATCCGGCACTGAAGCTTTCTTT. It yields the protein CASSSAPGSGTEAFF.

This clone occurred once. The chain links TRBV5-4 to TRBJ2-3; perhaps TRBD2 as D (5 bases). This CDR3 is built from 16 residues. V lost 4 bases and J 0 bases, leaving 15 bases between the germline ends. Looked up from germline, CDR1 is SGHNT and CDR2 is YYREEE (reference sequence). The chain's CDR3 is CASSGGTIRSTDTQYF. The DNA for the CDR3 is TGTGCCAGCAGCGGAGGAACCATTAGGAGCACAGATACGCAGTATTTT.

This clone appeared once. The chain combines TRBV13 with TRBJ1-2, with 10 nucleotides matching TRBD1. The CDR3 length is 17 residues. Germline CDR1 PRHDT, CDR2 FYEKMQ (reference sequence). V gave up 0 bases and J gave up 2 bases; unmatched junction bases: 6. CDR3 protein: CASSLGVGQGPNYGYTF. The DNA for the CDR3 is TGTGCCAGCAGCTTAGGCGTGGGACAGGGGCCCAACTATGGCTACACCTTC.

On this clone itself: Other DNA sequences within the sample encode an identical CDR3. CDR3 nucleotides: TGCGCCAGCAGCGGTGAGGGCACAGATACGCAGTATTTT. It specifies CASSGEGTDTQYF. The chain couples TRBV5-1 to TRBJ2-3, with D unresolved. CDR3 length: 13 residues. Germline lookup yields CDR1 SGHRS and CDR2 YFSETQ. V lost 4 bases, J lost 1 base, and 7 bases lay in between.

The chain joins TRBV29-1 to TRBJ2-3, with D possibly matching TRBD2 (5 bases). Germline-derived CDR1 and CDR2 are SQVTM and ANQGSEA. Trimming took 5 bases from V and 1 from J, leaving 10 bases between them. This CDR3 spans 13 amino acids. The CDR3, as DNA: TGCAGCGTTCCTAGTAGCGGCACAGATACGCAGTATTTT. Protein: CSVPSSGTDTQYF.

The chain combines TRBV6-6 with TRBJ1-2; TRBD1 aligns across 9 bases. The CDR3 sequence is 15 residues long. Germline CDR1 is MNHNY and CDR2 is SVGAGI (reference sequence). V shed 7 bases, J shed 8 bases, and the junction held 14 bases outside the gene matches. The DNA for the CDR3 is TGTGCCAGCACTAGCGGACAGGGGAGAACGGAGGGCTACACCTTC. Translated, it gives CASTSGQGRTEGYTF.

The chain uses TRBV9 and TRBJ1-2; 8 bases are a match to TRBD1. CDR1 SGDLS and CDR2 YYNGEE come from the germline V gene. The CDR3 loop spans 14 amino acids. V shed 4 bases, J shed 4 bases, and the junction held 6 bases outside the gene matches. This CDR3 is CASSRQGIIYGYTF. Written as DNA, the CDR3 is TGTGCCAGCAGCCGACAGGGGATAATCTATGGCTACACCTTC.

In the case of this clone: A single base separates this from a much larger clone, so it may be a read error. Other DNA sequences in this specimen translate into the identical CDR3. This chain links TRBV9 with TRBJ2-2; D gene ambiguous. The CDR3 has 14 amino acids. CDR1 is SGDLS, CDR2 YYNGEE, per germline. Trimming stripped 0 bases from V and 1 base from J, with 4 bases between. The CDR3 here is CASSVVGNTGELFF. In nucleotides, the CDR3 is TGTGCCAGCAGCGTAGTAGGGAACACCGGGGAGCTGTTTTTT.

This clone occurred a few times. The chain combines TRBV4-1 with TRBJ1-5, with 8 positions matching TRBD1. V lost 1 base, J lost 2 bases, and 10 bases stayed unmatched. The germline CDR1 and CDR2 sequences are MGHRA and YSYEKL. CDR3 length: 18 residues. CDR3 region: CASSQAGGSGKGNQPQHF. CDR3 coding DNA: TGCGCCAGCAGCCAAGCAGGGGGCTCGGGGAAGGGCAATCAGCCCCAGCATTTT.

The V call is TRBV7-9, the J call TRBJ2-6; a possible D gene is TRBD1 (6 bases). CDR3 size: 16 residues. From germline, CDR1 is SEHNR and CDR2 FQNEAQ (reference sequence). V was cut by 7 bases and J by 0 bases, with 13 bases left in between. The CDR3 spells CASTGQSSSGANVLTF. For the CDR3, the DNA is TGTGCCAGCACTGGACAGTCTTCCTCTGGGGCCAACGTCCTGACTTTC.